This entry lists 18 T cell receptor beta chains sequenced from one sample in a study of CD8 T cells in Susac syndrome. Random hexamers primed reverse transcription of roughly 0.45 to 1 ug RNA. MiXCR was run by TCRdb on the immunoSEQ multiplex PCR reads, yielding one entry per CDR3 protein. The profile shows 250,000 to 300,000 distinct CDR3 sequences, roughly 85% of them singletons. Sequencing input: CD8+ T cells from PBMCs. All receptors derive from a human donor with multiple sclerosis.

The V call is TRBV5-4, the J call TRBJ2-1, with 11 nucleotides matching TRBD2. From germline, CDR1 is SGHNT and CDR2 YYREEE (reference sequence). The CDR3 loop spans 15 amino acids. With V trimmed by 4 bases and J by 7 bases, 7 bases remained unmatched. The CDR3 protein is CASSIGTSGLNEQFF. CDR3 bases: TGTGCCAGCAGCATCGGGACTAGCGGTTTGAATGAGCAGTTCTTC.

The J gene is TRBJ1-1, the V gene TRBV29-1; tentative D call: TRBD1 (5 bases). The CDR3 contains 15 residues. Trimming stripped 1 base from V and 2 bases from J, with 14 bases between. Germline CDR1 is SQVTM and CDR2 is ANQGSEA. The DNA for the CDR3 is TGCAGCGTTGAAGGGGGTGACAGTTTAAACACTGAAGCTTTCTTT. Amino acid sequence: CSVEGGDSLNTEAFF.

The chain links TRBV7-9 to TRBJ1-5; 8 bases align to TRBD1. There are 14 residues in the CDR3. Trimming took 5 bases from V and 9 from J; bases not matched to a gene: 9. The V gene's germline CDR1 is SEHNR and CDR2 FQNEAQ (reference sequence). The CDR3 nucleotides are TGTGCCAGCAGCCCAGGGGGCGCGAACCCGCCCCAGCATTTT. Its translation is CASSPGGANPPQHF.

This rearrangement joins TRBV11-2 to TRBJ2-3; TRBD1 agrees at 7 bases. CDR3 length equals 17 residues. V was clipped by 4 bases and J by 3 bases; unmatched bases: 13. Germline V gives CDR1 SGHAT, CDR2 FQNNGV. The CDR3 is CASSSLLTGYETDTQYF. CDR3 in DNA: TGTGCCAGCAGCTCCCTACTGACAGGGTACGAGACAGATACGCAGTATTTT.

There are a few counts of this clonotype. The V and J genes are TRBV27 and TRBJ2-3, with D possibly TRBD2 on 5 matching bases. CDR3 length: 13 amino acids. Germline V gene lookup returns CDR1 MNHEY and CDR2 SMNVEV (reference sequence). Trimming stripped 3 bases from V and 4 bases from J, with 8 bases between. The CDR3 sequence: CASSFGAADTQYF. The CDR3 DNA reads as TGTGCCAGCAGTTTTGGAGCGGCAGATACGCAGTATTTT.

In DNA form, the CDR3 reads TGCAGTGCTAGCGGGGTGGGGACAGGGGACTTCTCCGCCAACGTCCTGACTTTC. It specifies CSASGVGTGDFSANVLTF. The rearrangement links TRBV20-1 to TRBJ2-6; 10 bases match TRBD1. With V trimmed by 3 bases and J by 7 bases, 15 bases remained unmatched. The CDR3 is 18 amino acids. Germline V lookup: CDR1 DFQATT, CDR2 SNEGSKA (reference sequence).

The chain recombines TRBV18 with TRBJ1-3, with unresolved D. Germline V CDR1 and CDR2: KGHSH, LQKENI. Trimming cost V 6 bases and J 4 bases, with 16 bases left between them. The CDR3 runs to 15 residues. The CDR3 DNA sequence: TGTGCCAGCTCCCCTGACGTGCGGCCAGGAAACACCATATATTTT. This translates into CASSPDVRPGNTIYF. The full variable domain, completed using reference TRBV18 and TRBJ1-3, is NAGVMQNPRHLVRRRGQEARLRCSPMKGHSHVYWYRQLPEEGLKFMVYLQKENIIDESGMPKERFSAEFPKEGPSILRIQQVVRGDSAAYFCASSPDVRPGNTIYFGEGSWLTVV.

The rearrangement joins TRBV4-3 to TRBJ2-1; D call uncertain. CDR3 length: 15 residues. Trimming removed 4 bases at V and 8 bases at J, with 18 bases between. In germline, CDR1 is LGHNA, CDR2 YSLEER. CDR3 amino acids: CASSRLTGVRDEQFF. The CDR3 region has the DNA TGCGCCAGCAGCCGCCTCACTGGGGTAAGGGATGAGCAGTTCTTC.

The rearrangement joins TRBV9 to TRBJ2-2; 15 nucleotides align to TRBD2. Trimming removed 3 bases from V and 4 bases from J; junction bases left unmatched: 13. Germline CDR1 SGDLS, CDR2 YYNGEE. The CDR3 has 20 residues. CDR3 region: CASSAVPGLAGGSITGELFF. The CDR3 nucleotides are TGTGCCAGCAGCGCCGTTCCGGGACTAGCGGGAGGAAGTATCACCGGGGAGCTGTTTTTT. Based on the CDR3 plus reference TRBV9 and TRBJ2-2, the full variable domain is DSGVTQTPKHLITATGQRVTLRCSPRSGDLSVYWYQQSLDQGLQFLIQYYNGEERAKGNILERFSAQQFPDLHSELNLSSLELGDSALYFCASSAVPGLAGGSITGELFFGEGSRLTVL.

V gene TRBV10-1 combines with J gene TRBJ2-2; 10 nucleotides align to TRBD2. The CDR3 is 16 residues long. Germline values: CDR1 WNHNN, CDR2 SYGVQD (reference sequence). The trim removed 3 bases at V and 7 bases at J, leaving 8 bases unmatched. This CDR3 is CASSDRLAGEDGELFF. For the CDR3, the DNA is TGCGCCAGCAGTGACCGGCTAGCGGGAGAGGACGGGGAGCTGTTTTTT.

For the CDR3, the DNA is TGTGCCAGCAGACCCGGTGGTGGAGGCACTGAAGCTTTCTTT. It specifies CASRPGGGGTEAFF. This chain links TRBV12-3 or TRBV12-4 with TRBJ1-1, with D unclear. CDR3 size: 14 residues. V gave up 6 bases and J gave up 4 bases, with 15 bases separating them.

This rearrangement joins TRBV19 to TRBJ2-1, with D perhaps TRBD2 (6 bases). V was clipped by 3 bases and J by 2 bases, with 17 bases between them. Germline V gives CDR1 LNHDA, CDR2 SQIVND (reference sequence). The CDR3 runs 17 residues. This CDR3 is CASSIGGASAAYNEQFF. DNA of the CDR3: TGTGCCAGTAGTATTGGCGGAGCTAGCGCCGCCTACAATGAGCAGTTCTTC. Supplemented by reference TRBV19 and TRBJ2-1, the full variable domain reads DGGITQSPKYLFRKEGQNVTLSCEQNLNHDAMYWYRQDPGQGLRLIYYSQIVNDFQKGDIAEGYSVSREKKESFPLTVTSAQKNPTAFYLCASSIGGASAAYNEQFFGPGTRLTVL.

V usage is TRBV7-2 and J usage is TRBJ1-2; 7 positions agree with TRBD1. CDR1 SGHTA and CDR2 FQGNSA come from the germline V gene. There are 17 residues in the CDR3. With V trimmed by 5 bases and J by 6 bases, 18 bases remained unmatched. The CDR3 region has the DNA TGTGCCAGCAGCCCATTAGCGCTGGGTGGGCAGGGGGATGGCTACACCTTC. As protein: CASSPLALGGQGDGYTF.

This chain uses TRBV6-2 or TRBV6-3 with TRBJ1-1; unclear D gene. The germline V gene has CDR1 MNHEY and CDR2 SVGEGT. The CDR3 has 12 residues. The V and J ends lost 6 bases and 1 base respectively, with 6 bases between them. CDR3 sequence (DNA): TGTGCCAGCAGATATCCGAACACTGAAGCTTTCTTT. Its protein product is CASRYPNTEAFF.

V is TRBV29-1 and J is TRBJ2-1; 9 nucleotides match TRBD2. This CDR3 is 12 amino acids long. Per the germline V gene, CDR1 is SQVTM and CDR2 is ANQGSEA. Trimming removed 3 bases from V and 10 bases from J; junction bases left unmatched: 4. CDR3 sequence: CSVEGLAGEQFF. In DNA form, the CDR3 reads TGCAGCGTTGAGGGGCTAGCGGGAGAGCAGTTCTTC.

The chain uses TRBV6-2 or TRBV6-3 and TRBJ2-7; no clear D gene. This CDR3 region has 14 residues. The V end was cut by 8 bases, the J end by 0 bases, with 14 bases between. Per the germline V gene, CDR1 is MNHEY and CDR2 is SVGEGT. CDR3 sequence (DNA): TGTGCCAGCGAGGTGACTTTCCGCTCCTACGAGCAGTACTTC. Translating gives CASEVTFRSYEQYF.

This chain connects TRBV6-2 or TRBV6-3 to TRBJ2-7; D unclear. This CDR3 contains 12 residues. CDR1 is MNHEY and CDR2 is SVGEGT in the germline V gene. V lost 4 bases and J 6 bases, leaving 10 bases between the germline ends. In DNA form, the CDR3 reads TGTGCCAGCAGTTTCCTGGCACTCGAGCAGTACTTC. Protein: CASSFLALEQYF.

The V gene is TRBV29-1, the J gene TRBJ1-2; no reliable D call. Trimming removed 3 bases at V and 2 bases at J, with 19 bases between. This CDR3 is built from 16 residues. Germline loops: CDR1 SQVTM, CDR2 ANQGSEA. The CDR3 DNA is TGCAGCGTTGAGGCTAAAACGTATGGGTCCAACTATGGCTACACCTTC. Encoded protein: CSVEAKTYGSNYGYTF.